One TCR beta chain is described in this entry. TCRdb reprocessed the 5' RACE reads with MiXCR, giving one entry per CDR3 protein. The table has tens of thousands of distinct CDR3 sequences, over 4.5% seen once. This sample stems from a study of early T cells in non-severe SARS-CoV-2 infection. Per the germline V gene, CDR1 is MNHNY and CDR2 is SVGAGI (reference sequence). The V gene end was trimmed by 0 bases and the J gene end by 4 bases; junction bases not matched to a gene: 5. CDR3 length: 16 amino acids. The chain employs TRBV6-6 and TRBJ1-1, with 10 bases matching TRBD1. The clonotype was recovered from an adult who was a healthcare worker with PCR-confirmed SARS-CoV-2 infection or an uninfected control (not recorded which). The source was whole blood, collected at baseline. The CDR3 region is CASSYSTGGGSTEAFF. Written as DNA, the CDR3 is TGTGCCAGCAGTTACTCGACAGGGGGCGGATCCACTGAAGCTTTCTTT.